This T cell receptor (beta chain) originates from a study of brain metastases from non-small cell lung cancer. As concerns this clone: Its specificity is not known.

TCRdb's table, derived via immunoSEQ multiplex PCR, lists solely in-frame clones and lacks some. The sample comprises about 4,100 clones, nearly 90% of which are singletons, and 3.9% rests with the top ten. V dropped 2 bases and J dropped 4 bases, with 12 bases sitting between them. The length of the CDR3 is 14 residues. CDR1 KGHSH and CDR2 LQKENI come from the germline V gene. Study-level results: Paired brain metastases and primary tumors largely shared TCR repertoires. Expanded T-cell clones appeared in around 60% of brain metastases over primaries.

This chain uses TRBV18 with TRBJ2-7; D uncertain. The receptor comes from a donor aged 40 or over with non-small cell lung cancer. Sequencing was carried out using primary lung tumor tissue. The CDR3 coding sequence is TGTGCCAGCTCACCAGGAAGAAATAGTTACGAGCAGTACTTC. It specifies CASSPGRNSYEQYF.